This TCR beta chain was sequenced during a study of blood T cell repertoires in COVID-19. In the source study's methods: Reference gene primers were amplified, and this amplification served to estimate nucleated cell counts. Only in-frame clones appear in the TCRdb table, and some are missing; sequencing was by immunoSEQ multiplex PCR. That table gives V, J and clone size, and the DNA gave D and trimming. Here the sample spans 250,000 to 300,000 clones, more than 75% being singletons. CDR3 length equals 17 residues. Germline assignment: CDR1 SGHVS and CDR2 FQNEAQ. Trimming removed 1 base from V and 3 bases from J, with 19 bases in between.

Sequencing was carried out using peripheral blood. This clonotype was obtained from a woman aged 40 to 50 who had recovered from COVID-19. J is TRBJ2-7 and V is TRBV7-8; D is perhaps TRBD1 (8 bases). CDR3: CASSLGAGGTGGYEQYV. The CDR3 DNA sequence: TGTGCCAGCAGCTTAGGGGCCGGGGGGACAGGAGGCTACGAGCAGTACGTC.